This TCR beta chain was retrieved from a study of cytomegalovirus exposure and HLA in healthy donors. Study-level background: The same platform used for the approximately 670 first-cohort repertoires was also used for the 90 to 150 validation repertoires, as a later analysis reported. Overall study results and limits: One later analysis, an examination of the roughly 110 validation repertoires, found that first-cohort TCR clusters tended to co-occur in them. A list of approximately 150 TCR beta chains associated with cytomegalovirus was given.

Trimming removed 1 base at V and 7 bases at J, with 11 bases between. This CDR3 is built from 13 residues. From germline, CDR1 is SGHVS and CDR2 FNYEAQ. The repertoire was sequenced with immunoSEQ multiplex PCR; TCRdb's copy has only in-frame clones and lacks some. Here the sample spans approximately 100,000 clones, approximately 93% being singletons. On this clone itself: Its target is unknown.

Sequencing was carried out using PBMCs. The receptor's source is a woman in her 30s in good health and CMV-seropositive. The chain uses TRBV7-6 and TRBJ2-7, with D perhaps matching TRBD2 (6 bases). The CDR3 DNA follows: TGTGCCAGCAGCTTAGTTGTGGGGGGAGAGCAGTACTTC. Encoded protein: CASSLVVGGEQYF.